This record concerns one T cell receptor beta chain sequence. Its antigen is unknown. The data stem from a study of shared clonotypes between healthy human individuals. Positive CCR7 selection of CD45RO-negative cells yielded the naive CD8 cells, and terminally differentiated effector memory CD45RA+ cells were excluded. All donors qualified as healthy HIV-negative adults and had experienced no recent acute infections or vaccinations. All of the donors resided in Nashville, Tennessee, and each was a Caucasian adult. Germline V gene lookup returns CDR1 SQVTM and CDR2 ANQGSEA. This CDR3 is 13 amino acids long. V dropped 6 bases and J dropped 2 bases, with 11 bases sitting between them. The assay was immunoSEQ multiplex PCR, and TCRdb's table has in-frame clones only and misses some. The sample has about 2.1 million clones; more than 85% are singletons. Points from the study as a whole: For naive CD4 cells, 4% to 6% of clonotypes were shared across a handful of donors. Expectations were that clonotype sharing among donors would be affected by sequencing depth.

The genes are TRBV29-1 and TRBJ1-3; D is uncertain. This TCR was sampled from a young man in good health. Some clones in this sample may be carry-over from other donors' samples. Sequencing was carried out using naive CD8+ T cells from PBMCs. CDR3 residues: CSVFSAAGNTIYF. Written as DNA, the CDR3 is TGCAGCGTGTTCAGCGCGGCTGGAAACACCATATATTTT.